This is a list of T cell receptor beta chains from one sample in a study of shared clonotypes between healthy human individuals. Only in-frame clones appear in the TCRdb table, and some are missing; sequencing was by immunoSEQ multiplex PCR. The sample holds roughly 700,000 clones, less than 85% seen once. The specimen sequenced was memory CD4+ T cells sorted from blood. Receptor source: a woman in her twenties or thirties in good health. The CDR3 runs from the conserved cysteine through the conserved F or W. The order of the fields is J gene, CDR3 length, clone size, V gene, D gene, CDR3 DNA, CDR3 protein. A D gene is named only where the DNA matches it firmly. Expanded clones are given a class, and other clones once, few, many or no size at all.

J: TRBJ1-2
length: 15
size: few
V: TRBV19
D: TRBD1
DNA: TGTGCCAGTAGTCCTTCTACAGGGGGCGTCTATGGCTACACCTTC
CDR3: CASSPSTGGVYGYTF

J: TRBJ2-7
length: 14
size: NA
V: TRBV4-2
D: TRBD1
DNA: TGTGCCAGCAGCCCCGGGACAGGGACCTACGAGCAGTACTTC
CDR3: CASSPGTGTYEQYF

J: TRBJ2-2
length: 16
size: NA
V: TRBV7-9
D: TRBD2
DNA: TGTGCCAGCAGCTTATACCGCGGGAGTAGGAGCGGGGAGCTGTTTTTT
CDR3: CASSLYRGSRSGELFF

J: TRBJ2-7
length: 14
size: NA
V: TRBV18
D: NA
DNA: TGTGCCAGCTCACCTGGGACGGTTGGGCGTGAGCAGTACTTC
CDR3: CASSPGTVGREQYF

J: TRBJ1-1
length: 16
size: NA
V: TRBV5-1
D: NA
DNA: TGCGCCAGCAGCTCAAACCCAGGACGGAAGAACACTGAAGCTTTCTTT
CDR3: CASSSNPGRKNTEAFF

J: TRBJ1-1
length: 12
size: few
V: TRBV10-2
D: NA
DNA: TGCGCCAGCAGTGAGTCTAGGACAGAAGCTTTCTTT
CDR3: CASSESRTEAFF

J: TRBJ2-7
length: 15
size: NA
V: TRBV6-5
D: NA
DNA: TGTGCCAGCAGTTACGGGAGGCAGCAGCCCTACGAGCAGTACTTC
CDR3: CASSYGRQQPYEQYF

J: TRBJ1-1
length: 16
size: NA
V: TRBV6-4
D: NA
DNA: TGTGCCAGAAACACCCGAACGGGCGGCAAGTACCTTGAAGCTTTCTTT
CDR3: CARNTRTGGKYLEAFF

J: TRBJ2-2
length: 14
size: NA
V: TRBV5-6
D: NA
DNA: TGTGCCAGCAGCCTACAGGCTATTACCGGGGAGCTGTTTTTT
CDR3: CASSLQAITGELFF

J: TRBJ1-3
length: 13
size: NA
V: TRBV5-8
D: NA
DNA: TGTGCCAGCAGCTCTTTGAATGGAAACACCATATATTTT
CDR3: CASSSLNGNTIYF

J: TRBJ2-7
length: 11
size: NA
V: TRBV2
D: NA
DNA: TGTGCCAGCAACATGTTAGGGGAGCAGTACTTC
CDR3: CASNMLGEQYF

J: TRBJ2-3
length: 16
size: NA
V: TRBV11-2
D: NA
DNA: TGTGCCAGCAGCCAATTAGGCGGGATCGTGACAGATACGCAGTATTTT
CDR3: CASSQLGGIVTDTQYF

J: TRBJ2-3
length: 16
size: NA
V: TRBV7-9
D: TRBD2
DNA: TGTGCCAGCAGCCCTCCGACTAGCGGAATCACAGATACGCAGTATTTT
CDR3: CASSPPTSGITDTQYF

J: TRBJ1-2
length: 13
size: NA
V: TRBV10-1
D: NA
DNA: TGCGCCAGCAGTTCCGGGGCTAACTATGGCTACACCTTC
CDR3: CASSSGANYGYTF

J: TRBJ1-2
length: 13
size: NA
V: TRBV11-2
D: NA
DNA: TGTGCCAGCAGCTTAGGCGGTGGGGTTGGCTACACCTTC
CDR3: CASSLGGGVGYTF

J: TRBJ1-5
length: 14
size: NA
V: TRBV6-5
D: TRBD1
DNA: TGTGCCAGCAGTTACGGACAGGGAAATCAGCCCCAGCATTTT
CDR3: CASSYGQGNQPQHF

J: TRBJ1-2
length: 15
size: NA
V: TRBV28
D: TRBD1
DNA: TGTGCCAGCAGCCCAACCCTGGGGACAGGGTATGGCTACACCTTC
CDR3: CASSPTLGTGYGYTF

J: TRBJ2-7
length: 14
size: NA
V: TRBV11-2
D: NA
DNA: TGTGCCAGCAGCTTACCCTCTCTCCCCTACGAGCAGTACTTC
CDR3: CASSLPSLPYEQYF

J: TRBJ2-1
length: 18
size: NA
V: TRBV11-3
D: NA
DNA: TGTGCCAGCAGCTTAGATCTTTTGTCACTCAGCGAAATTAATGAGCAGTTCTTC
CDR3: CASSLDLLSLSEINEQFF

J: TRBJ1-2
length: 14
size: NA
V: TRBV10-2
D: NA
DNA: TGCGCCAGCACTCGGGCCCGGGGGGGCTATGGCTACACCTTC
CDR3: CASTRARGGYGYTF

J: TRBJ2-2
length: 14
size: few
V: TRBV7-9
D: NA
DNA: TGTGCCAGCAGCTTTCTTCGCGTCGCCGGGGAGCTGTTTTTT
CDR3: CASSFLRVAGELFF

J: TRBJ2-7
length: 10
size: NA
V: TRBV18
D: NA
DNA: TGTGCCAGCCCGGCCTACGAGCAGTACTTC
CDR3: CASPAYEQYF

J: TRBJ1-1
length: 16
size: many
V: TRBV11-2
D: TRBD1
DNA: TGTGCCAGCAGCCACAACGGACAGGGGTATGAAACTGAAGCTTTCTTT
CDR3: CASSHNGQGYETEAFF

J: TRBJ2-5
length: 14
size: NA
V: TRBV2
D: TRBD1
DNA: TGTGCCAGCAGGGGGACAGGAGGGCAAGAGACCCAGTACTTC
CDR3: CASRGTGGQETQYF

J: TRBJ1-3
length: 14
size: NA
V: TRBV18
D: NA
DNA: TGTGCCAGCTCACCCGCCAGCTCTGGAAACACCATATATTTT
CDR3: CASSPASSGNTIYF

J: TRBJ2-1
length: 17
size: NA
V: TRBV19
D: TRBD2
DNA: TGTGCCAGTAGTCCCCGACCTCTAGCGGCCACTTACAATGAGCAGTTCTTC
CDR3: CASSPRPLAATYNEQFF

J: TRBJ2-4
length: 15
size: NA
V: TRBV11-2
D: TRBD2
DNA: TGTGCCAGCAGCTTAACTAGCGGGGCCTCCAACATTCAGTACTTC
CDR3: CASSLTSGASNIQYF

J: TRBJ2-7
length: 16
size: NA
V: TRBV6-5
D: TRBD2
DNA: TGTGCCAGCAGTTACTCGAGTCTAGCGGGGTTCTACGAGCAGTACTTC
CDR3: CASSYSSLAGFYEQYF

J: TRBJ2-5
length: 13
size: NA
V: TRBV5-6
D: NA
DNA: TGTGCCAGCCGTCTCCTCCTTCAAGAGACCCAGTACTTC
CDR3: CASRLLLQETQYF

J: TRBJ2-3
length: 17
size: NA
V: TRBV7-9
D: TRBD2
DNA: TGTGCCAGCAGCTTACCTGTGGCGGGGGTGAGCACAGATACGCAGTATTTT
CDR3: CASSLPVAGVSTDTQYF

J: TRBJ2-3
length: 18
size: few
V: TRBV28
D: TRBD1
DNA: TGTGCCAGCAGTTTATCTCCCCGGACAGGGTATTTCGCAGATACGCAGTATTTT
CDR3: CASSLSPRTGYFADTQYF

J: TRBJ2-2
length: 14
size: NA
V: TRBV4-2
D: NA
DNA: TGTGCCAGCAGCCACCAGCGGGACACCGGGGAGCTGTTTTTT
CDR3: CASSHQRDTGELFF

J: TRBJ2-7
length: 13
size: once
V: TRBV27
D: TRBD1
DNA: TGTGCCAGCAGTCCTTTGGACAGGCTCGAGCAGTACTTC
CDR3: CASSPLDRLEQYF

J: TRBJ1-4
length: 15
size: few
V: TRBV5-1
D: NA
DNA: TGCGCCAGCAGCTTGGATCCGGGGGCGGGTGAAAAACTGTTTTTT
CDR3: CASSLDPGAGEKLFF

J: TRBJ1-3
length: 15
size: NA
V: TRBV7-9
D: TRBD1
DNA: TGTGCCAGCAGCTTAACAGGGGGCAAAGGAAACACCATATATTTT
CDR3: CASSLTGGKGNTIYF

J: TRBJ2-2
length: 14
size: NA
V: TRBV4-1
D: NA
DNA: TGCGCCAGCAGCCAAGAGGTTCGCCTTGGGGAGCTGTTTTTT
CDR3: CASSQEVRLGELFF

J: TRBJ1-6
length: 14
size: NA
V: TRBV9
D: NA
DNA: TGTGCCAGCAGGTCCGGGACATCGGATTCACCCCTCCACTTT
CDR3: CASRSGTSDSPLHF

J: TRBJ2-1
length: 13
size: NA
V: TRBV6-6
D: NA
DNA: TGTGCCAGCAAGCGGGCTCACGGTGATGAGCAGTTCTTC
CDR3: CASKRAHGDEQFF

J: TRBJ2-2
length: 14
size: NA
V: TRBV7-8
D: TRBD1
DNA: TGTGCCGGAAAGACAGGGAGCGGCACCGGGGAGCTGTTTTTT
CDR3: CAGKTGSGTGELFF

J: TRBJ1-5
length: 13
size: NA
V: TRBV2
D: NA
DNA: TGTGCCAGCACCGGACAGAATTATCAGCCCCAGCATTTT
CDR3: CASTGQNYQPQHF

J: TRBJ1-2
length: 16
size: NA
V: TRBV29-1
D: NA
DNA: TGCAGCGTTGACTTACATAAGGGCACGCTGTCTCAAGGCTACACCTTC
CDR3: CSVDLHKGTLSQGYTF

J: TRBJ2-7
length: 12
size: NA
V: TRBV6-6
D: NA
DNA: TGTGCCAGCAGCAATACAGGGTACGAGCAGTACTTC
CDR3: CASSNTGYEQYF

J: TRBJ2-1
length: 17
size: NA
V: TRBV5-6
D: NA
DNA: TGTGCCAGCAGCTTGGCTGACGTACAGAGAACCTACAATGAGCAGTTCTTC
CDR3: CASSLADVQRTYNEQFF

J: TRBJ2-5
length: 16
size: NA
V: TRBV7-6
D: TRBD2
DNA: TGTGCCAGCAGCTTAGGTGTAGCGGGAGTCCAAGAGACCCAGTACTTC
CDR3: CASSLGVAGVQETQYF

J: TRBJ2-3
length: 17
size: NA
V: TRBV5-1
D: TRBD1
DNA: TGCGCCAGCAGCTTGGGGACAGGAGAGACTAGCACAGATACGCAGTATTTT
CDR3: CASSLGTGETSTDTQYF

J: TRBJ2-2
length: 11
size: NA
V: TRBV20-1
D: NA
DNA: TGCAGTGCTCGGAGGACCGGGGAGCTGTTTTTT
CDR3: CSARRTGELFF

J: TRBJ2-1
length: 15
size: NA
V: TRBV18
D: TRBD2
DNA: TGTGCCAGCTCACCGACTAGCGGGAGTTTCAATGAGCAGTTCTTC
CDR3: CASSPTSGSFNEQFF